This T cell receptor beta chain was obtained from a study of blood T cell repertoires in COVID-19. As for the study in general: Material from acute and convalescent COVID-19 was sourced from the United States, Italy and Spain. In each case, the material was cDNA or gDNA derived from T cells, B-cell-depleted T cells, or PBMCs.

CDR1 is LGHNT and CDR2 is FRNRAP in the germline V gene. The CDR3 is 16 residues long. V was clipped by 2 bases and J by 3 bases; unmatched bases: 8. Participant reports of clinical history set cohort assignment. Original processing methods: Reference gene primer amplification gave estimated nucleated cell counts. Method: immunoSEQ multiplex PCR; TCRdb's copy keeps in-frame clones and lacks some. That table furnishes V, J and clone size, whereas the DNA furnished D and trimming. The sample has about 220,000 clones; roughly four fifths are singletons. The sequencing input was PBMCs or T cells enriched from blood (not recorded which). This TCR derives from a woman between 55 and 75 years old who had recovered from COVID-19. The chain joins TRBV12-5 to TRBJ1-2; 8 bases agree with TRBD1. The CDR3 sequence is CASGLIRQGRDYGYTF. Here the CDR3 DNA reads TGTGCTAGTGGTTTGATCAGACAGGGGCGAGACTATGGCTACACCTTC.